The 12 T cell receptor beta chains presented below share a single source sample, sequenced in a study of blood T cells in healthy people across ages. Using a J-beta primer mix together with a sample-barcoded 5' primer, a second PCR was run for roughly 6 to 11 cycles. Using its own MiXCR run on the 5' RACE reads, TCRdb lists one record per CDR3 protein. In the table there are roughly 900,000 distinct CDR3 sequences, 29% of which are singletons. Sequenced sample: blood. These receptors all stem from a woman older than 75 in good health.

CDR3 residues: CASSDKSIYGYTF. CDR3 sequence (DNA): TGTGCCAGCAGTGATAAGTCAATCTATGGCTACACCTTC. The chain couples TRBV2 to TRBJ1-2; D unresolved. The germline V and J ends were trimmed by 3 bases and 4 bases, with 9 bases remaining between them. The germline CDR1 and CDR2 sequences are SNHLY and FYNNEI. The CDR3 runs 13 residues.

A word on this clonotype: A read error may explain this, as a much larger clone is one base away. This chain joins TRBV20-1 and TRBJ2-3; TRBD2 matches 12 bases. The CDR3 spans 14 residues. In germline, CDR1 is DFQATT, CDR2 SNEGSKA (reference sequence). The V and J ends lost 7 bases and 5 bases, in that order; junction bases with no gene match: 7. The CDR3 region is CSVYPGLAGDTQYF. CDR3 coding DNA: TGCAGTGTCTATCCGGGACTAGCGGGAGATACGCAGTATTTT.

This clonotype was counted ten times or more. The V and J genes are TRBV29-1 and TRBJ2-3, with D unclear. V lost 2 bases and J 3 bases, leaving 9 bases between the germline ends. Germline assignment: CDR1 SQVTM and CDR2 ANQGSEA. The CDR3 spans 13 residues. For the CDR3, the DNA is TGCAGCGTTGAATACCCGACTACAGATACGCAGTATTTT. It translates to CSVEYPTTDTQYF.

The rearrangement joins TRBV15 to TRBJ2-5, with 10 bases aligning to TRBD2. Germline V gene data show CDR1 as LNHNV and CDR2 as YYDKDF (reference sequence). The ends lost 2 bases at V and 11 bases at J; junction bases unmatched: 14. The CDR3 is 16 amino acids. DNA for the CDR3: TGTGCCACCAGCAGACCCAAGCGGGGGGGCCTCGATGAGCAGTACTTC. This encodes CATSRPKRGGLDEQYF.

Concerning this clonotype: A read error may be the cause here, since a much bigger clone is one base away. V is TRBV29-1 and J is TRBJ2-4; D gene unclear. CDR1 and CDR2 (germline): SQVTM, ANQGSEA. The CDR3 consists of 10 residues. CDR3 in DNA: TGCCGCGTTAAAAAAAACATTCAGTACTTC. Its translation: CRVKKNIQYF. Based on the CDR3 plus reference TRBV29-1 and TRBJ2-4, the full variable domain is SAVISQKPSRDICQRGTSLTIQCQVDSQVTMMFWYRQQPGQSLTLIATANQGSEATYESGFVIDKFPISRPNLTFSTLTVSNMSPEDSSIYLCRVKKNIQYFGAGTRLSVL.

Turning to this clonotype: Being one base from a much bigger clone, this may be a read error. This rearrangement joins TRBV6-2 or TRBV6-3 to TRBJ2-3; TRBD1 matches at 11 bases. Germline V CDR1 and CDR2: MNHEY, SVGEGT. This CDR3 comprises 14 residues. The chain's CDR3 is CATVGQGGTDMQYF. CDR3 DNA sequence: TGTGCCACCGTGGGACAGGGGGGAACAGATATGCAGTATTTT.

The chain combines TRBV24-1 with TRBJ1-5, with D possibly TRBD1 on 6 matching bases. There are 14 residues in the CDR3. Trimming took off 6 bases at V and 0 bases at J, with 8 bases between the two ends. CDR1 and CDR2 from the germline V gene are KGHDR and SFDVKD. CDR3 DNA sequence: TGTGCCACCAGTCAGGGGTTTAGCAATCAGCCCCAGCATTTT. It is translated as CATSQGFSNQPQHF.

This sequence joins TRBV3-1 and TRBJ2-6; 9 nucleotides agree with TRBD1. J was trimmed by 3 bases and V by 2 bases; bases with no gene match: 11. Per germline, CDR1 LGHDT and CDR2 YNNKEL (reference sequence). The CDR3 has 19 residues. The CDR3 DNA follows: TGTGCCAGCAGCCAAATCACAGGGGGCGGATCAGTTGGGGCCAACGTCCTGACTTTC. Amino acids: CASSQITGGGSVGANVLTF.

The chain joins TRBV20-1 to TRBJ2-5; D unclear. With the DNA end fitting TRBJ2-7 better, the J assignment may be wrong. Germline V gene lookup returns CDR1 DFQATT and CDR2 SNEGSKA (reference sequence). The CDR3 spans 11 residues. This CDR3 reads CSARDYYEQYF. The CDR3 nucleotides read TGCAGTGCTAGAGACTACTACGAGCAGTACTTC.

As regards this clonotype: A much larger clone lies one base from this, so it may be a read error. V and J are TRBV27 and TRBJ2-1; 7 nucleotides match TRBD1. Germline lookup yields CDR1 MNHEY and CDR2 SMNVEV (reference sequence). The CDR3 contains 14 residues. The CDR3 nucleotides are TGTGCCAGCAGTTTATTATCACGGACAGGTGAGCAGGTCTTC. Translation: CASSLLSRTGEQVF.

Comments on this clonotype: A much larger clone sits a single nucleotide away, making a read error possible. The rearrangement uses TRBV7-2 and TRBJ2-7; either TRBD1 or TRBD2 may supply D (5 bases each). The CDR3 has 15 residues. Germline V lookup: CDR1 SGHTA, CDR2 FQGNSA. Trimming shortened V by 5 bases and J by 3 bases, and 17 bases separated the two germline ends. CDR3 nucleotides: TGTGCCAGCAGCAGGCGTCGTGAGGGGAGCTACGAGCAGTACTTC. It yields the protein CASSRRREGSYEQYF. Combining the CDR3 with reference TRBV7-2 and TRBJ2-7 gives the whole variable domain GAGVSQSPSNKVTEKGKDVELRCDPISGHTALYWYRQSLGQGLEFLIYFQGNSAPDKSGLPSDRFSAERTGGSVSTLTIQRTQQEDSAVYLCASSRRREGSYEQYFGPGTRLTVT.

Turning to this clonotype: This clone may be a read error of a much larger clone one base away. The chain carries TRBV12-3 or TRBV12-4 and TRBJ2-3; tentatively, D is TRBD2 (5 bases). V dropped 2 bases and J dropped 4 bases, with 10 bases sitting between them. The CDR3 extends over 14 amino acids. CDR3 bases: TGTGCCAGCAGTTTAATAGTTAGCGCAGATACGCAGTATTTT. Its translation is CASSLIVSADTQYF.